The 18 T cell receptor beta chains below were found in one sample sequenced in a study of T cell responses to AZD1222 COVID-19 vaccine. Here immunoSEQ multiplex PCR was the method, and the copy in TCRdb shows in-frame clones only, minus some. Of tens of thousands of clones detected, 90% appear once; the ten largest clones hold 37%. This specimen consisted of peripheral blood, obtained 28 days after the second AZD1222 dose. The source of these receptors is an adult who received the AZD1222 COVID-19 vaccine.

Only one count was recorded for this clone. The J gene is TRBJ1-1, the V gene TRBV19; D unresolved. There are 14 residues in the CDR3. V was shortened by 5 bases and J by 1 base, with 11 bases between the two germline ends. Germline CDR1 is LNHDA and CDR2 is SQIVND (reference sequence). DNA for the CDR3: TGTGCCAGTAGTCTAAGACGGGGGAACACTGAAGCTTTCTTT. Amino acid sequence: CASSLRRGNTEAFF.

This chain uses TRBV28 with TRBJ2-1; 9 nucleotides match TRBD1. The CDR3 has 14 residues. The V gene end was trimmed by 5 bases and the J gene end by 8 bases; junction bases not matched to a gene: 7. Germline CDR1 and CDR2: MDHEN and SYDVKM. The CDR3 loop reads CASSVTGGTHEQFF. The CDR3 bases are TGTGCCAGCAGTGTGACAGGGGGAACCCATGAGCAGTTCTTC.

The chain links TRBV7-9 to TRBJ2-4; 9 nucleotides line up with TRBD1. The CDR3 totals 16 residues. Germline values: CDR1 SEHNR, CDR2 FQNEAQ (reference sequence). J was trimmed by 0 bases and V by 2 bases; bases with no gene match: 2. The CDR3 sequence is CASSLNRGLAKNIQYF. The CDR3 DNA follows: TGTGCCAGCAGCTTAAACAGGGGGCTAGCCAAAAACATTCAGTACTTC. Full variable domain (rest looked up from reference TRBV7-9 and TRBJ2-4): DTGVSQNPRHKITKRGQNVTFRCDPISEHNRLYWYRQTLGQGPEFLTYFQNEAQLEKSRLLSDRFSAERPKGSFSTLEIQRTEQGDSAMYLCASSLNRGLAKNIQYFGAGTRLSVL.

The chain links TRBV5-1 to TRBJ2-2, with TRBD2 matching 10 bases. Per the germline V gene, CDR1 is SGHRS and CDR2 is YFSETQ. The J segment lost 8 bases and the V segment lost 2 bases, leaving 12 bases of the junction unmatched. The CDR3 runs 17 residues. CDR3 in DNA: TGCGCCAGCAGCTTCGGTACCCTAGCGGGGGTGTCAGGGGAGCTGTTTTTT. It codes for CASSFGTLAGVSGELFF.

The chain has TRBV19 and TRBJ2-1, with 7 bases fitting TRBD1. The CDR3 covers 12 residues. Germline trimming cut 4 bases from V and 9 bases from J; bases unmatched to any gene: 3. Per the germline V gene, CDR1 is LNHDA and CDR2 is SQIVND (reference sequence). The CDR3 is CASSRGQIEQFF. The CDR3 DNA is TGTGCCAGTAGTAGGGGACAGATTGAGCAGTTCTTC.

CDR3 in DNA: TGTGCCAGCCAAACGTATGGACTAGCTGGAGATACGCAGTATTTT. Its translation is CASQTYGLAGDTQYF. The V gene is TRBV6-1, the J gene TRBJ2-3; 8 positions match TRBD2. V was pared by 8 bases and J by 5 bases, with 12 bases of the junction left unmatched. Germline V lookup: CDR1 MNHNS, CDR2 SASEGT. CDR3 size: 15 residues.

The V gene is TRBV29-1, the J gene TRBJ1-1; 8 nucleotides align to TRBD1. The germline V gene has CDR1 SQVTM and CDR2 ANQGSEA. This CDR3 region has 15 residues. V lost 4 bases to trimming and J lost 0 bases; unmatched junction nucleotides: 7. CDR3 sequence: CSVVFLTGVNTEAFF. CDR3 coding DNA: TGCAGCGTTGTTTTCTTGACAGGGGTGAACACTGAAGCTTTCTTT.

The chain employs TRBV9 and TRBJ2-5; possible D gene TRBD1, 6 bases. V lost 0 bases, J lost 7 bases, and 16 bases lay in between. CDR1 SGDLS and CDR2 YYNGEE come from the germline V gene. The CDR3 is 15 amino acids. The CDR3 DNA reads TGTGCCAGCAGCGTAGAGGGCAGGGGAAAGGGGACCCAGTACTTC. Its protein product is CASSVEGRGKGTQYF.

The chain carries TRBV30 and TRBJ1-5; D is possibly TRBD1 (5 bases). Germline assignment: CDR1 GTSNPN and CDR2 SVGIG (reference sequence). The CDR3 contains 19 residues. Between the trimmed V and J ends, which lost 0 bases and 4 bases, there was a span of 25 bases. CDR3 in DNA: TGTGCCTGGAGTGTTGATGGGGGAATGGGTGGGCGCGGGAATCAGCCCCAGCATTTT. Protein product: CAWSVDGGMGGRGNQPQHF.

V is TRBV11-3 and J is TRBJ2-7; TRBD1 matches at 7 bases. Germline CDR1 SGHNT, CDR2 YENEEA. This CDR3 comprises 15 residues. Unmatched junction bases numbered 7, after V lost 2 bases and J lost 3 bases. The CDR3 is CASSLRTGSFYEQYF. CDR3 in DNA: TGTGCCAGCAGCTTAAGGACAGGCTCCTTCTACGAGCAGTACTTC.

The rearrangement uses TRBV5-1 and TRBJ1-6; 8 positions agree with TRBD1. The germline V gene encodes CDR1 SGHRS and CDR2 YFSETQ. This CDR3 comprises 14 residues. V lost 4 bases and J lost 11; bases outside the gene matches: 8. Here the CDR3 DNA reads TGCGCCAGCAGCCCGGGGACAGGAGAGACACCCCTCCACTTT. Residues: CASSPGTGETPLHF.

V and J are TRBV19 and TRBJ2-7; 7 bases agree with TRBD2. This CDR3 is built from 14 residues. Germline V CDR1 and CDR2: LNHDA, SQIVND (reference sequence). With V trimmed by 3 bases and J by 2 bases, 4 bases remained unmatched. The CDR3 sequence: CASSIGGGAYEQYF. CDR3 in DNA: TGTGCCAGTAGTATCGGTGGGGGGGCCTACGAGCAGTACTTC. Together with reference TRBV19 and TRBJ2-7, the CDR3 gives the full variable domain: DGGITQSPKYLFRKEGQNVTLSCEQNLNHDAMYWYRQDPGQGLRLIYYSQIVNDFQKGDIAEGYSVSREKKESFPLTVTSAQKNPTAFYLCASSIGGGAYEQYFGPGTRLTVT.

The rearrangement joins TRBV7-2 to TRBJ2-5; 7 bases are a match to TRBD2. With 1 base clipped from V and 7 bases from J, the junction kept 18 bases outside the gene matches. The germline V gene has CDR1 SGHTA and CDR2 FQGNSA. The CDR3 is made up of 18 amino acids. The CDR3 nucleotides are TGTGCCAGCAGCTTAGGGGGATTAGGCGCGGGGGACCGTTGGACCCAGTACTTC. Translating gives CASSLGGLGAGDRWTQYF.

The gene calls are TRBV19 and TRBJ1-2, with D uncertain. Trimming left V 5 bases short and J 8 bases short, with 21 bases between. Germline lookup yields CDR1 LNHDA and CDR2 SQIVND (reference sequence). The CDR3 runs to 15 residues. CDR3 loop: CASSPPLHSPGGYTF. CDR3 nucleotide sequence: TGTGCCAGTAGTCCCCCTCTACACTCCCCCGGCGGCTACACCTTC.

This clone was detected a few times. The chain couples TRBV7-8 to TRBJ2-7; 12 bases map to TRBD1. The CDR3 consists of 14 residues. Unmatched junction bases numbered 5, after V lost 4 bases and J lost 7 bases. Germline V gene lookup returns CDR1 SGHVS and CDR2 FQNEAQ. The CDR3 DNA sequence: TGTGCCAGCAGCTCGGGACAGGGGGCGAGGGAGCAGTACTTC. Its translation: CASSSGQGAREQYF. Using reference TRBV7-8 and TRBJ2-7 for the parts outside the CDR3, the full variable domain is GAGVSQSPRYKVAKRGQDVALRCDPISGHVSLFWYQQALGQGPEFLTYFQNEAQLDKSGLPSDRFFAERPEGSVSTLKIQRTQQEDSAVYLCASSSGQGAREQYFGPGTRLTVT.

CDR3 sequence reads: CASRGPPNEKLFF. The CDR3 DNA sequence: TGCGCCAGCAGGGGACCGCCAAATGAAAAACTGTTTTTT. The V and J genes are TRBV5-1 and TRBJ1-4, with D perhaps TRBD1 (5 bases). Germline assignment: CDR1 SGHRS and CDR2 YFSETQ. The length of the CDR3 is 13 residues. Trimming removed 5 bases at V and 5 bases at J, with 10 bases between.

V usage is TRBV3-1 (or the pseudogene TRBV3-2) and J usage is TRBJ2-2, with TRBD2 matching 9 bases. V dropped 1 base and J dropped 4; count of bases not matched to a gene: 10. CDR1 and CDR2 from the germline V gene are LGHDT and YNNKEL (reference sequence). This CDR3 has 18 residues. CDR3 protein: CASSQGIGGGEGTGELFF. In nucleotides, the CDR3 is TGTGCCAGCAGCCAAGGTATCGGCGGGGGGGAAGGCACCGGGGAGCTGTTTTTT.

The chain joins TRBV3-1 (or the pseudogene TRBV3-2) to TRBJ2-2; D is undetermined. Germline V lookup: CDR1 LGHDT, CDR2 YNNKEL (reference sequence). Trimming took 3 bases from V and 8 from J, leaving 13 bases between them. CDR3 length: 14 residues. The CDR3 DNA follows: TGTGCCAGCAGCCATAACAAGAATCCGGGGGAGCTGTTTTTT. Translation: CASSHNKNPGELFF.